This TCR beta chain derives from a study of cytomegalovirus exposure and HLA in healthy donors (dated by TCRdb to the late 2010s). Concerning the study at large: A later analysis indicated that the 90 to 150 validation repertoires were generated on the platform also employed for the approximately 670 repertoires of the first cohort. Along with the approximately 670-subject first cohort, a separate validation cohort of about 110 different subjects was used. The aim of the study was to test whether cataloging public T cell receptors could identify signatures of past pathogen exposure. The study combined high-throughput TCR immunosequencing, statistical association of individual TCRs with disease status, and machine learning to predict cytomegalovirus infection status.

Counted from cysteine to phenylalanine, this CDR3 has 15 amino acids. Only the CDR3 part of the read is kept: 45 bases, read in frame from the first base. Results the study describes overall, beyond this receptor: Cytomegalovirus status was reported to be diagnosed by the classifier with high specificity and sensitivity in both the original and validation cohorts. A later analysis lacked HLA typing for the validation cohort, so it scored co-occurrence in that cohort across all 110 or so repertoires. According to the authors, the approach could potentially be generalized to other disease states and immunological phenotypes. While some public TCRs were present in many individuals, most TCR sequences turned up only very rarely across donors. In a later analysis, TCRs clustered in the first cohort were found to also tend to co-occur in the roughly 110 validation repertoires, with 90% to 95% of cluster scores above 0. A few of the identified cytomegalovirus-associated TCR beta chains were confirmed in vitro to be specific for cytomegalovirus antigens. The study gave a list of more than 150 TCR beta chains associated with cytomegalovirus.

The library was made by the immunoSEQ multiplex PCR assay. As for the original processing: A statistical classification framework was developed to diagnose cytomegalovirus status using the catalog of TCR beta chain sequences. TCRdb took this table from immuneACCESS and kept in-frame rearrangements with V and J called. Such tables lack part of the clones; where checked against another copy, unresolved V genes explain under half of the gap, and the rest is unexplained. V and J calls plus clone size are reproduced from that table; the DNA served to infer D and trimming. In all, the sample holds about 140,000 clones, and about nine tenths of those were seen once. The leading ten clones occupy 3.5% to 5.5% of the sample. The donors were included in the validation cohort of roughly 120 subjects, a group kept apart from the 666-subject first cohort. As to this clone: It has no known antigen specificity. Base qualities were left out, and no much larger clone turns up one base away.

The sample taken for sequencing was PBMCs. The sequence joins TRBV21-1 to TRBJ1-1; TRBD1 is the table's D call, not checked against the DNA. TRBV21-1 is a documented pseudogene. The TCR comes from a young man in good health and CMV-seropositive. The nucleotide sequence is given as TGTGCCAGCAGCATAGGGGGCTTAGAGAACACTGAAGCTTTCTTT. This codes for CASSIGGLENTEAFF.